The 12 T cell receptor beta chains below come from one sample, sequenced in a study of cytomegalovirus exposure and HLA in healthy donors (dated by TCRdb to 2015 to 2018). Library method: the immunoSEQ multiplex PCR assay. For the multiplex PCR, a mixture combining 60 forward primers for TCR Vbeta segments and 13 reverse primers for TCR Jbeta segments was used. The table comes from immuneACCESS by way of TCRdb, which keeps in-frame sequences with V and J called. Part of the clones is missing from these tables; in studies checked, under half for an unresolved V gene and the rest for unknown reasons. In all, the sample holds approximately 160,000 clones, and 65% to 85% of those were seen once. Of the sample, approximately 1.2% is held by the ten largest clones. Sequenced: PBMCs. Source of these receptors: a man over 45 in good health and CMV-seropositive.

The rearrangement joins TRBV7-2 to TRBJ2-2; the D gene is possibly TRBD2 (6 bases). The germline V gene encodes CDR1 SGHTA and CDR2 FQGNSA. Trimming removed 5 bases at V and 6 bases at J, with 19 bases between. CDR3 length: 16 amino acids. CDR3: CASSLAGSRGPGELFF. CDR3 nucleotides: TGTGCCAGCAGCCTTGCCGGGTCGCGGGGTCCCGGGGAGCTGTTTTTT.

The chain combines TRBV5-1 with TRBJ2-1; 10 bases fit TRBD2. The germline CDR1 and CDR2 sequences are SGHRS and YFSETQ. CDR3 length: 17 amino acids. The junction had 11 bases not matched to a gene; V was cut back by 4 bases and J by 4 bases. This chain's CDR3 is CASSLAATSGTYNEQFF. DNA for the CDR3: TGCGCCAGCAGCCTGGCCGCAACTAGCGGGACTTACAATGAGCAGTTCTTC. Filled out from reference TRBV5-1 and TRBJ2-1, the complete variable domain reads KAGVTQTPRYLIKTRGQQVTLSCSPISGHRSVSWYQQTPGQGLQFLFEYFSETQRNKGNFPGRFSGRQFSNSRSEMNVSTLELGDSALYLCASSLAATSGTYNEQFFGPGTRLTVL.

The V gene is TRBV5-1, the J gene TRBJ2-6; maybe TRBD2 (6 bases). The length of the CDR3 is 14 residues. Trimming stripped 7 bases from V and 0 bases from J, with 8 bases between. The V gene's germline CDR1 is SGHRS and CDR2 YFSETQ. CDR3 DNA: TGCGCCAGCGGAGGGGTCTCTGGGGCCAACGTCCTGACTTTC. This encodes CASGGVSGANVLTF.

The chain carries TRBV28 and TRBJ2-3; TRBD1 matches at 7 bases. The germline V gene has CDR1 MDHEN and CDR2 SYDVKM. Trimming took 5 bases from V and 6 from J; bases not matched to a gene: 11. This CDR3 has 15 residues. CDR3 DNA sequence: TGTGCCAGCAGTCCCGGGACAGCGATGAGCGATACGCAGTATTTT. It yields the protein CASSPGTAMSDTQYF.

The chain employs TRBV25-1 and TRBJ1-6; D is perhaps TRBD1 (5 bases). The CDR3 consists of 14 residues. Trimming pared 3 bases from V and 9 bases from J, leaving 12 bases between. CDR1 and CDR2 from the germline V gene are MGHDK and SYGVNS. This chain's CDR3 is CASSEQGGGSPLHF. Here the CDR3 DNA reads TGTGCCAGCAGTGAGCAGGGCGGGGGTTCACCCCTCCACTTT.

This chain uses TRBV7-9 with TRBJ1-6; a weak D match, TRBD1 (5 bases). Germline loops: CDR1 SEHNR, CDR2 FQNEAQ (reference sequence). The CDR3 has 14 residues. Trimming stripped 1 base from V and 6 bases from J, with 7 bases between. The CDR3 loop is CASSLDGGNSPLHF. CDR3 bases: TGTGCCAGCAGCTTAGACGGGGGTAATTCACCCCTCCACTTT. Filled out from reference TRBV7-9 and TRBJ1-6, the complete variable domain reads DTGVSQNPRHKITKRGQNVTFRCDPISEHNRLYWYRQTLGQGPEFLTYFQNEAQLEKSRLLSDRFSAERPKGSFSTLEIQRTEQGDSAMYLCASSLDGGNSPLHFGNGTRLTVT.

The genes are TRBV2 and TRBJ2-5; D is ambiguous. With 7 bases removed from V and 5 bases from J, the gap between germline ends came to 14 bases. This CDR3 contains 13 residues. From germline, CDR1 is SNHLY and CDR2 FYNNEI. This chain's CDR3 is CASKVNPGETQYF. The CDR3 DNA follows: TGTGCCAGCAAGGTCAACCCCGGGGAGACCCAGTACTTC.

V is TRBV6-5 and J is TRBJ2-7; TRBD1 might be the D (5 bases). Trimming took 3 bases from V and 7 from J, leaving 16 bases between them. The germline CDR1 and CDR2 sequences are MNHEY and SVGAGI. The CDR3 totals 14 residues. The CDR3 DNA follows: TGTGCCAGCAGTTATTCCGACAGCCGGAATGAGCAGTACTTC. Translating it yields CASSYSDSRNEQYF.

V usage is TRBV5-5 and J usage is TRBJ2-7; 9 positions agree with TRBD1. The CDR3 has 16 residues. Germline V gene lookup returns CDR1 SGHKS and CDR2 YYEKEE (reference sequence). J lost 2 bases, V lost 3 bases, and 9 bases had no gene match. This chain's CDR3 is CASSSASGTGTYEQYF. CDR3 in DNA: TGTGCCAGCAGCTCGGCGTCCGGGACAGGGACCTACGAGCAGTACTTC.

The chain recombines TRBV25-1 with TRBJ1-1, with D tentatively TRBD1 (6 bases). V was clipped by 2 bases and J by 7 bases, with 14 bases between them. Germline-derived CDR1 and CDR2 are MGHDK and SYGVNS. CDR3 length: 14 amino acids. The chain's CDR3 is CASSERGTRLEAFF. The CDR3 nucleotides are TGTGCCAGCAGTGAACGTGGGACAAGGCTTGAAGCTTTCTTT.

The gene calls are TRBV5-4 and TRBJ2-3, with D possibly being TRBD1 (6 bases). CDR3 length: 15 residues. Per germline, CDR1 SGHNT and CDR2 YYREEE (reference sequence). Deletions cut 6 bases from V and 6 bases from J, with 20 bases between. CDR3 residues: CASNPQGGMRDTQYF. The CDR3 nucleotides are TGTGCCAGCAACCCCCAAGGGGGTATGAGGGATACGCAGTATTTT.

This rearrangement joins TRBV28 to TRBJ2-5, with TRBD2 matching 10 bases. In germline, CDR1 is MDHEN, CDR2 SYDVKM. The CDR3 sequence is 16 residues long. The junction had 11 bases not matched to a gene; V was cut back by 4 bases and J by 6 bases. CDR3 amino acids: CASSSQLAGTSKTQYF. The CDR3 nucleotides read TGTGCCAGCAGTTCCCAACTAGCGGGAACTTCGAAGACCCAGTACTTC.